Presented here are 21 T cell receptor beta chains from one specimen sequenced in a study of shared clonotypes between healthy human individuals. Clones were sequenced by immunoSEQ multiplex PCR, and TCRdb holds only the in-frame ones, with some missing. This sample yields 850,000 to 1,200,000 clones, of which about 75% are seen a single time; 1.4% to 1.5% belongs to the top ten. The specimen was memory CD4+ T cells sorted from blood. Subset: CD45RA-negative fraction. All receptors come from a man younger than 35 in good health.

The J gene is TRBJ2-1, the V gene TRBV6-1; D is unresolved. The V end lost 6 bases, the J end lost 6 bases, and 12 bases lay between the germline ends. The CDR3 loop spans 13 amino acids. Germline values: CDR1 MNHNS, CDR2 SASEGT. CDR3 region: CASSATYANEQFF. CDR3 DNA sequence: TGTGCCAGCAGCGCCACTTACGCCAATGAGCAGTTCTTC.

In its sample, this clone was seen once. The chain uses TRBV9 and TRBJ2-7, with D perhaps assigned TRBD1 or TRBD2 (5 bases each). The CDR3 loop spans 17 amino acids. Germline lookup yields CDR1 SGDLS and CDR2 YYNGEE. V was cut by 4 bases and J by 0 bases, with 20 bases left in between. The CDR3 coding sequence is TGTGCCAGCAGCACCCTAGAGGATCCGGGGCTCTCCTACGAGCAGTACTTC. Translation gives CASSTLEDPGLSYEQYF.

This clone has just one count. The V and J genes are TRBV4-3 and TRBJ1-2; D is undetermined. The CDR3 is made up of 13 amino acids. The V end was cut by 0 bases, the J end by 4 bases, with 6 bases between. Germline lookup yields CDR1 LGHNA and CDR2 YSLEER. CDR3 coding DNA: TGCGCCAGCAGCCAAGATCGAGGCTATGGCTACACCTTC. It specifies CASSQDRGYGYTF.

CDR3 amino acids: CASSQELGKGNTIYF. In nucleotides, the CDR3 is TGTGCCAGCAGCCAAGAATTGGGCAAAGGAAACACCATATATTTT. The chain employs TRBV4-2 and TRBJ1-3; D is undetermined. The length of the CDR3 is 15 residues. From germline, CDR1 is LGHNA and CDR2 YNFKEQ. V was clipped by 0 bases and J by 4 bases, with 10 bases between them.

The chain employs TRBV19 and TRBJ2-7; D is undetermined. This CDR3 has 15 residues. Germline lookup yields CDR1 LNHDA and CDR2 SQIVND (reference sequence). V was trimmed by 2 bases and J by 2 bases, leaving 13 bases between them. CDR3 sequence reads: CASSITGGGAYEQYF. The CDR3 coding sequence is TGTGCCAGTAGTATAACGGGCGGCGGAGCCTACGAGCAGTACTTC.

The chain links TRBV19 to TRBJ2-4; D is possibly TRBD1 (6 bases). The CDR3 sequence is 15 residues long. The germline V gene has CDR1 LNHDA and CDR2 SQIVND (reference sequence). Trimming removed 2 bases from V and 6 bases from J, with 14 bases in between. The CDR3 DNA sequence: TGTGCCAGTAGTATAAAGGGACAAAGAAGAAACATTCAGTACTTC. This codes for CASSIKGQRRNIQYF. The full variable domain, rest sourced from reference TRBV19 and TRBJ2-4, is DGGITQSPKYLFRKEGQNVTLSCEQNLNHDAMYWYRQDPGQGLRLIYYSQIVNDFQKGDIAEGYSVSREKKESFPLTVTSAQKNPTAFYLCASSIKGQRRNIQYFGAGTRLSVL.

This chain links TRBV6-5 with TRBJ2-3, with 7 nucleotides matching TRBD1. After removal of 0 bases from V and 5 bases from J, the junction contained 8 bases not matched to a gene. Germline lookup yields CDR1 MNHEY and CDR2 SVGAGI. The CDR3 contains 16 residues. The CDR3, as DNA: TGTGCCAGCAGTTACTCGATTACAGGGGCGAGAGATACGCAGTATTTT. This encodes CASSYSITGARDTQYF.

The table lists this clone with many counts. In DNA form, the CDR3 reads TGCGCCAGCAGCGAGGGGACTAGCGGGAGAGAGACCCAGTACTTC. Protein: CASSEGTSGRETQYF. This chain connects TRBV5-1 to TRBJ2-5; 14 positions match TRBD2. V lost 4 bases and J lost 4; bases outside the gene matches: 3. Per the germline V gene, CDR1 is SGHRS and CDR2 is YFSETQ. There are 15 residues in the CDR3.

The J gene is TRBJ2-5, the V gene TRBV30; D is possibly TRBD1 or TRBD2 (5 bases each). The germline V gene encodes CDR1 GTSNPN and CDR2 SVGIG (reference sequence). Trimming removed 4 bases at V and 5 bases at J, with 14 bases between. There are 13 residues in the CDR3. The CDR3 DNA sequence: TGTGCCTGGACTATGGGACCCAGGGAGACCCAGTACTTC. It specifies CAWTMGPRETQYF.

The J gene is TRBJ1-4, the V gene TRBV6-1; TRBD1 is a possible D gene (5 bases). V dropped 4 bases and J dropped 0 bases, with 9 bases sitting between them. From germline, CDR1 is MNHNS and CDR2 SASEGT. CDR3 length equals 15 residues. The CDR3, as DNA: TGTGCCAGCAGTGTTACAGGCGCAACTAATGAAAAACTGTTTTTT. Its protein product is CASSVTGATNEKLFF.

The chain recombines TRBV4-1 with TRBJ2-5; 9 bases map to TRBD2. This CDR3 is 18 amino acids long. The germline CDR1 and CDR2 sequences are MGHRA and YSYEKL. V trimming: 0 bases; J trimming: 2 bases; junction bases outside the gene matches: 10. The CDR3: CASSQESWASGAQETQYF. The CDR3 DNA sequence: TGCGCCAGCAGCCAAGAATCGTGGGCTAGCGGGGCACAAGAGACCCAGTACTTC.

The J gene is TRBJ1-5, the V gene TRBV19; the D gene is possibly TRBD1 (6 bases). The CDR3 spans 14 residues. Germline V gives CDR1 LNHDA, CDR2 SQIVND (reference sequence). Trimming cost V 9 bases and J 2 bases, with 14 bases left between them. This chain's CDR3 is CASVAGGGNQPQHF. Here the CDR3 DNA reads TGTGCCAGCGTCGCGGGGGGCGGCAATCAGCCCCAGCATTTT.

The chain recombines TRBV6-5 with TRBJ1-2; D possibly corresponds to TRBD1 (6 bases). Trimming pared 0 bases from V and 8 bases from J, leaving 16 bases between. Germline CDR1 reads MNHEY; CDR2 reads SVGAGI. CDR3 length: 15 amino acids. The CDR3 nucleotides read TGTGCCAGCAGTTACTCTGGATACAGGGATGAGGGCTACACCTTC. Its translation is CASSYSGYRDEGYTF.

This clone was picked up one time. V and J are TRBV18 and TRBJ2-3, with 9 nucleotides matching TRBD1. This CDR3 region has 15 residues. V was clipped by 5 bases and J by 4 bases; unmatched bases: 7. Germline CDR1 reads KGHSH; CDR2 reads LQKENI. The CDR3 sequence: CASSSTGGTADTQYF. In nucleotides, the CDR3 is TGTGCCAGCTCATCTACAGGGGGCACCGCAGATACGCAGTATTTT.

About this clone itself: In the same sample, other DNA sequences code for this CDR3. The chain employs TRBV2 and TRBJ2-7; TRBD1 agrees at 7 bases. The ends lost 6 bases at V and 1 base at J; junction bases unmatched: 3. CDR1 SNHLY and CDR2 FYNNEI come from the germline V gene. The CDR3 consists of 13 residues. In DNA form, the CDR3 reads TGTGCCAGCAGGGGGACAGCGTCCTACGAGCAGTACTTC. This gives the protein CASRGTASYEQYF.

There are a few counts of this clone. The chain uses TRBV28 and TRBJ1-2, with 7 bases aligning to TRBD1. CDR3 length equals 14 residues. The V gene's germline CDR1 is MDHEN and CDR2 SYDVKM. Unmatched junction bases numbered 6, after V lost 6 bases and J lost 2 bases. CDR3 sequence: CASRTTGFNYGYTF. CDR3 bases: TGTGCCAGCAGGACGACAGGGTTCAACTATGGCTACACCTTC.

The chain uses TRBV2 and TRBJ2-7; D uncertain. Germline V lookup: CDR1 SNHLY, CDR2 FYNNEI. V lost 5 bases to trimming and J lost 0 bases, with 14 bases between them. This CDR3 is 15 amino acids long. CDR3 nucleotides: TGTGCCAGCAGTAAAACAGTTTCTGGCTCCTACGAGCAGTACTTC. Encoded protein: CASSKTVSGSYEQYF.

The table lists this clone with many counts. This sequence joins TRBV14 and TRBJ2-3; the match to TRBD1 covers 8 bases. V lost 4 bases and J lost 2; bases outside the gene matches: 8. The CDR3 is 16 amino acids. CDR1 is SGHDN, CDR2 FVKESK, per germline. CDR3 loop: CASSLRTGKVTDTQYF. In DNA, the CDR3 is TGTGCCAGCAGCCTTAGGACAGGGAAGGTCACAGATACGCAGTATTTT.

This clone appeared a single time. The rearrangement joins TRBV4-1 to TRBJ2-4; the D is unclear. Per germline, CDR1 MGHRA and CDR2 YSYEKL. Trimming cost V 4 bases and J 0 bases, with 13 bases left between them. This CDR3 is built from 16 residues. The CDR3 nucleotides are TGCGCCAGCAGCCTCCTGACCCGTGTAGCCAAAAACATTCAGTACTTC. Protein: CASSLLTRVAKNIQYF.

This clone was observed a few times. This chain connects TRBV30 to TRBJ2-3; either TRBD1 or TRBD2 may fit D (5 bases each). CDR3 length equals 11 residues. V lost 5 bases, J lost 4 bases, and 7 bases lay in between. The germline V gene has CDR1 GTSNPN and CDR2 SVGIG (reference sequence). The CDR3 sequence is CAWGTADTQYF. The CDR3 bases are TGTGCCTGGGGGACGGCAGATACGCAGTATTTT.

The rearrangement uses TRBV30 and TRBJ1-1, with D perhaps TRBD1 (5 bases). The V end lost 0 bases, the J end lost 0 bases, and 14 bases lay between the germline ends. Germline CDR1 and CDR2: GTSNPN and SVGIG (reference sequence). CDR3 length: 16 amino acids. CDR3 protein: CAWSVGAGRVNTEAFF. In DNA, the CDR3 is TGTGCCTGGAGTGTAGGGGCGGGGCGGGTGAACACTGAAGCTTTCTTT. The whole variable domain, remainder taken from reference TRBV30 and TRBJ1-1, is SQTIHQWPATLVQPVGSPLSLECTVEGTSNPNLYWYRQAAGRGLQLLFYSVGIGQISSEVPQNLSASRPQDRQFILSSKKLLLSDSGFYLCAWSVGAGRVNTEAFFGQGTRLTVV.